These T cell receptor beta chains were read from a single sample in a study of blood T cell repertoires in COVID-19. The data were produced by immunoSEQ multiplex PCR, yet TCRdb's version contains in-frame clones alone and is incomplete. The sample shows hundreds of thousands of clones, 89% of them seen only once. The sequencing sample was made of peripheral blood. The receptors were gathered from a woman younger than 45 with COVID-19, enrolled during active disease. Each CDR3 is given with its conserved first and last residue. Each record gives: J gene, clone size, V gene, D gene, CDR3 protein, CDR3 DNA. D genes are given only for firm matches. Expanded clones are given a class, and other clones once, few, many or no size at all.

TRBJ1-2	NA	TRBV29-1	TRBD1	CSVEEGTGVRGYTF	TGCAGCGTTGAAGAGGGGACAGGGGTTCGTGGCTACACCTTC
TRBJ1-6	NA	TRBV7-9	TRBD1	CASSLETGPGSPLHF	TGTGCCAGCAGCCTCGAGACAGGGCCGGGATCACCCCTCCACTTT
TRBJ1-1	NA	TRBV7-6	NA	CASSRDTNTEAFF	TGTGCCAGCAGCCGGGACACGAACACTGAAGCTTTCTTT
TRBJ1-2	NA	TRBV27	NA	CASRPGVNYGYTF	TGTGCCAGCAGACCAGGGGTTAACTATGGCTACACCTTC
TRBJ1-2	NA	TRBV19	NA	CASSNGQVPYGYTF	TGTGCCAGTAGTAATGGTCAGGTTCCCTATGGCTACACCTTC
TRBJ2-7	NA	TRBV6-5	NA	CASNPTGNPYEQYF	TGTGCCAGCAACCCAACAGGGAACCCCTACGAGCAGTACTTC
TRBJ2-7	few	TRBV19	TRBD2	CASSKRTSEYEQYF	TGTGCCAGTAGTAAGAGGACTAGCGAATACGAGCAGTACTTC
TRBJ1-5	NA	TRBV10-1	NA	CASSETGLGGPQHF	TGCGCCAGCAGTGAGACCGGGTTAGGGGGGCCCCAGCATTTT
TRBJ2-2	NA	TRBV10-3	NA	CAISESRALNTGELFF	TGTGCCATCAGTGAGTCGAGGGCCTTGAACACCGGGGAGCTGTTTTTT
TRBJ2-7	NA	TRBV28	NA	CASSDGLSEQYF	TGTGCCAGCAGTGACGGACTGAGCGAGCAGTACTTC
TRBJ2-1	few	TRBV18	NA	CASSRGKRNSYNEQFF	TGTGCCAGCTCCCGGGGGAAGCGGAACTCCTACAATGAGCAGTTCTTC
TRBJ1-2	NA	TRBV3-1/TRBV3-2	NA	CASSQDSTGLGGYTF	TGTGCCAGCAGCCAAGATTCGACAGGTTTGGGTGGCTACACCTTC
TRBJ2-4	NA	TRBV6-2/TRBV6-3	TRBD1	CASSFSLGQGPGHIQYF	TGTGCCAGCAGTTTCTCACTCGGACAGGGCCCTGGACACATTCAGTACTTC
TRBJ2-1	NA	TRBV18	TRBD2	CASSQGLGEGNEQFF	TGTGCCAGCTCCCAAGGACTAGGAGAGGGGAATGAGCAGTTCTTC
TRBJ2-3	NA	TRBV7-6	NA	CASSLHREGTDTQYF	TGTGCCAGCAGCCTACACAGGGAGGGGACAGATACGCAGTATTTT
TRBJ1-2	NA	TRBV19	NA	CASSITIGRGHYGYTF	TGTGCCAGTAGTATAACAATCGGGCGGGGACACTATGGCTACACCTTC
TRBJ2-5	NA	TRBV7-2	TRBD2	CASSFGSGGYGETQYF	TGTGCCAGCAGCTTTGGTAGCGGGGGATATGGAGAGACCCAGTACTTC
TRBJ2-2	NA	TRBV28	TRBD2	CASSQTGGNTGELFF	TGTGCCAGCAGTCAAACGGGGGGGAACACCGGGGAGCTGTTTTTT
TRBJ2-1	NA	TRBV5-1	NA	CASSLEGVTYNEQFF	TGCGCCAGCAGCTTGGAAGGGGTCACCTACAATGAGCAGTTCTTC
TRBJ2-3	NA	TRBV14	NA	CASSQFFTDTQYF	TGTGCCAGCAGCCAATTCTTCACAGATACGCAGTATTTT
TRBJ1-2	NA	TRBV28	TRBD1	CASNYGAGTGTYGYTF	TGTGCCAGCAATTATGGTGCCGGGACAGGGACCTATGGCTACACCTTC
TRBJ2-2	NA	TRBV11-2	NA	CASSLDRTTRTGELFF	TGTGCCAGCAGCTTAGATAGGACCACTAGAACCGGGGAGCTGTTTTTT
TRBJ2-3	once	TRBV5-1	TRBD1	CASSLQGQRYTDTQYF	TGCGCCAGCAGCTTACAGGGACAGCGGTACACAGATACGCAGTATTTT
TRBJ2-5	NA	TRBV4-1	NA	CASSQDEVETQYF	TGCGCCAGCAGCCAAGACGAGGTGGAGACCCAGTACTTC
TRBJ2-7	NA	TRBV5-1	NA	CASSSNRGGSHEQYF	TGCGCCAGCAGCTCAAACCGGGGTGGGAGCCACGAGCAGTACTTC
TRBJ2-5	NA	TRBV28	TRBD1	CASSRDRAGSETQYF	TGTGCCAGCAGTCGAGACAGGGCCGGTTCAGAGACCCAGTACTTC
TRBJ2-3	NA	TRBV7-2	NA	CASSLRRQPIGDTQYF	TGTGCCAGCAGCTTAAGGAGACAGCCGATAGGAGATACGCAGTATTTT
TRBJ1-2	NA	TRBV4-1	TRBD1	CASSQTGQVYGYTF	TGCGCCAGCAGTCAGACGGGACAGGTCTATGGCTACACCTTC
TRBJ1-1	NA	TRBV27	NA	CASSLGRVSTEAFF	TGTGCCAGCAGTTTGGGGAGGGTGAGCACTGAAGCTTTCTTT
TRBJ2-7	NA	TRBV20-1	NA	CSASRGNSYEQYF	TGCAGTGCTAGTCGGGGGAACTCCTACGAGCAGTACTTC
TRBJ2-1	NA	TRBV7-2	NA	CASSLEGPSYNEQFF	TGTGCCAGCAGCCTAGAGGGGCCTTCCTACAATGAGCAGTTCTTC
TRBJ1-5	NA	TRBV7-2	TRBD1	CASSFRQGDISNQPQHF	TGTGCCAGCAGTTTTCGACAGGGCGATATTAGCAATCAGCCCCAGCATTTT
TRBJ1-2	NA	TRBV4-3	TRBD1	CASSLGQGGYGYTF	TGCGCCAGCAGCCTTGGACAGGGCGGCTATGGCTACACCTTC
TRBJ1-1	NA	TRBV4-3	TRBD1	CASSHKNPPGQNEAFF	TGCGCCAGCAGCCACAAAAACCCGCCGGGACAGAATGAAGCTTTCTTT
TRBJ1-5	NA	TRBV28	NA	CASSLIRGANQPQHF	TGTGCCAGCAGTTTGATCCGGGGGGCCAATCAGCCCCAGCATTTT
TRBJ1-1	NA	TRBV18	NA	CASSPPGGLMNTEAFF	TGTGCCAGCTCACCACCGGGGGGGCTCATGAACACTGAAGCTTTCTTT
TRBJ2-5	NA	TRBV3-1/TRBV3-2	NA	CASSLVKTQYF	TGTGCCAGCAGCCTAGTAAAGACCCAGTACTTC
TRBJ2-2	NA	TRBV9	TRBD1	CASSVGTGKGAGELFF	TGTGCCAGCAGCGTAGGGACAGGGAAAGGAGCCGGGGAGCTGTTTTTT
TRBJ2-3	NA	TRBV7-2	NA	CASSLRRVEGDTQYF	TGTGCCAGCAGCTTACGGCGGGTGGAGGGTGATACGCAGTATTTT
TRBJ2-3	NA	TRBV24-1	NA	CATTSGFSDTQYF	TGTGCCACCACAAGCGGATTTTCAGATACGCAGTATTTT
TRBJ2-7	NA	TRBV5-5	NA	CASSLGSGSYEQYF	TGTGCCAGCAGCTTGGGCAGCGGCTCCTACGAGCAGTACTTC
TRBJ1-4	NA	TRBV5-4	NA	CASSLTGEKLFF	TGTGCCAGCAGCTTAACAGGTGAAAAACTGTTTTTT
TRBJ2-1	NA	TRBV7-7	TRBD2	CASSFGLAGDNEQFF	TGTGCTAGCAGCTTTGGACTAGCGGGGGACAATGAGCAGTTCTTC
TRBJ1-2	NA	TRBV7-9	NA	CASGPQLLNYGYTF	TGTGCCAGCGGCCCCCAGTTGTTAAACTATGGCTACACCTTC
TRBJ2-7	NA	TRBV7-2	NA	CASSSVGRGYEQYF	TGTGCCAGCAGCTCTGTTGGGCGGGGCTACGAGCAGTACTTC
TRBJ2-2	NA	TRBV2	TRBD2	CASSDSTSGANTGELFF	TGTGCCAGCAGTGATTCGACTAGCGGCGCGAACACCGGGGAGCTGTTTTTT
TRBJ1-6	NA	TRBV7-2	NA	CASSLGGTTNSPLHF	TGTGCCAGCAGCTTAGGGGGCACTACCAATTCACCCCTCCACTTT
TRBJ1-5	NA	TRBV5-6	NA	CASSLGWGPPQHF	TGTGCCAGCAGCCTTGGATGGGGGCCGCCCCAGCATTTT
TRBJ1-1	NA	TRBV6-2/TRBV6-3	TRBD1	CASSPKGQLNTEAFF	TGTGCCAGCAGCCCTAAGGGACAGCTGAACACTGAAGCTTTCTTT
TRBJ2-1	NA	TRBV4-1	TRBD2	CASSPQLAGSYNEQFF	TGCGCCAGCAGCCCGCAGCTAGCGGGGAGCTACAATGAGCAGTTCTTC
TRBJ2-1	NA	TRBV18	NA	CASSPPEGARIYNEQFF	TGTGCCAGCTCACCACCGGAGGGGGCGCGAATTTACAATGAGCAGTTCTTC
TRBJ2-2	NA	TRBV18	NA	CASSPPGVAANTGELFF	TGTGCCAGCTCACCACCGGGGGTAGCGGCGAACACCGGGGAGCTGTTTTTT
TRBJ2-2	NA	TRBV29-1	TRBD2	CSVRGVTGELFF	TGCAGCGTCCGGGGGGTCACCGGGGAGCTGTTTTTT
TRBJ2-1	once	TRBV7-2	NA	CASSPRPWSSYNEQFF	TGTGCCAGCAGCCCGCGACCGTGGAGCTCCTACAATGAGCAGTTCTTC